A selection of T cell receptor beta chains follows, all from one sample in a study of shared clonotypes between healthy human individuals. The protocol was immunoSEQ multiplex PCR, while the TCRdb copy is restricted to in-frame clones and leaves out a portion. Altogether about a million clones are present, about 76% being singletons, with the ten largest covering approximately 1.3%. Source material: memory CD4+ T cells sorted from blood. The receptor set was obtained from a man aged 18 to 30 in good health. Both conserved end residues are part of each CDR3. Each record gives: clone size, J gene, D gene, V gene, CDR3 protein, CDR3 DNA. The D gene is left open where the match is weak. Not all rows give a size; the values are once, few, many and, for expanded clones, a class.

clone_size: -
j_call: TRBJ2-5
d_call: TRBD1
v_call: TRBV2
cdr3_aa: CASGQGRETQYF
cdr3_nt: TGTGCCAGCGGACAGGGCCGAGAGACCCAGTACTTC

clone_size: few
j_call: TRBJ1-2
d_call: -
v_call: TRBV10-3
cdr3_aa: CAISEEAETSGYTF
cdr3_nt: TGTGCCATCAGTGAGGAGGCAGAGACCTCTGGCTACACCTTC

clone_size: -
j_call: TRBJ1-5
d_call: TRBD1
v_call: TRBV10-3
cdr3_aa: CAISEGTGVGQPQHF
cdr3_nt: TGTGCCATCAGTGAAGGGACAGGGGTCGGACAGCCCCAGCATTTT

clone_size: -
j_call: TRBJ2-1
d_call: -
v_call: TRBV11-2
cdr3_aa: CASSLGITEQFF
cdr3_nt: TGTGCCAGCAGCTTAGGTATAACTGAGCAGTTCTTC

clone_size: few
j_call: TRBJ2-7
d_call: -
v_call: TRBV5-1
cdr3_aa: CASSLQEYEQYF
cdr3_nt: TGCGCCAGCAGCCTACAGGAGTACGAGCAGTACTTC

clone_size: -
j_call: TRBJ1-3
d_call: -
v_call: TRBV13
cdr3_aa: CASSSTASGNTIYF
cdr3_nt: TGTGCCAGCAGCTCCACAGCCTCTGGAAACACCATATATTTT

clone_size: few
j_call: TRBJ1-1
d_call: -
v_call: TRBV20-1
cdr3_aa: CSASGETEAFF
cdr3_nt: TGCAGTGCTAGCGGGGAGACTGAAGCTTTCTTT

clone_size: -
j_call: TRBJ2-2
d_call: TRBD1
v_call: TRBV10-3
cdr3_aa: CASTRQGGTGELFF
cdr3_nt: TGTGCCTCCACCCGACAGGGCGGCACCGGGGAGCTGTTTTTT

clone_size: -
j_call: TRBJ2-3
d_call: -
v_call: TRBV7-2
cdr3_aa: CASSLAITTDTQYF
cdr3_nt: TGTGCCAGCAGCTTAGCGATCACCACAGATACGCAGTATTTT

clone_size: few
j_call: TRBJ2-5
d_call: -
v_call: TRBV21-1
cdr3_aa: CASSKLLGSPRGETQYF
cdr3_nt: TGTGCCAGCAGCAAACTCCTCGGTAGCCCCAGGGGAGAGACCCAGTACTTC

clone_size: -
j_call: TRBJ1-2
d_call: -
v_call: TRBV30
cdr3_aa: CAWRGGGSYGYTF
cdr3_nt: TGTGCCTGGAGGGGCGGGGGCAGCTATGGCTACACCTTC

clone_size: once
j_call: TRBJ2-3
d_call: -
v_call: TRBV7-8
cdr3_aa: CASSLVGLVTDTQYF
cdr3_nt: TGTGCCAGCAGCTTAGTCGGCCTAGTCACAGATACGCAGTATTTT

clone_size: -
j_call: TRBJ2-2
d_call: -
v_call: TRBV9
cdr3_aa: CASRVQNTGELFF
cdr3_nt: TGTGCCAGCAGGGTCCAGAACACCGGGGAGCTGTTTTTT